A selection of T cell receptor beta chains follows, all from one sample in a study of T cells after yellow fever vaccination. MiXCR, run by TCRdb on the 5' RACE reads, gives a single entry per CDR3 protein. This sample yields approximately 450,000 distinct CDR3 sequences, of which over 15% are seen a single time; 15% to 20% belongs to the top ten. Sequencing used PBMCs, obtained before the yellow fever booster vaccination. The source is a man aged 18 to 35 who received the YFV17D yellow fever vaccine. Both conserved end residues are part of each CDR3. Some rows have no size entry. The others give once, few or many, or a class for an expanded clone.

CASSGMRETQYF,-,TRBV6-6
CASSISVRGQPQHF,few,TRBV19
CASSLGQGSWELFF,few,TRBV7-6
CASSPVERGGPYNEQFF,few,TRBV3-1
CASAKTTGPGAQYF,-,TRBV2
CASSLRTGRDTEAFF,-,TRBV18
CASSLEENTIYF,few,TRBV12-3/TRBV12-4
CASSATGVSGNQPQHF,few,TRBV4-1
CASSLSESNYGYTF,-,TRBV12-3/TRBV12-4
CASSFDPVGATEAFF,-,TRBV28
CASSQTAGGRYNEQFF,-,TRBV4-1
CASSRGGQGNSPLHF,few,TRBV7-2
CSASKTGPSQNSPLHF,once,TRBV20-1
CASRRAGDTGANVLTF,-,TRBV12-3/TRBV12-4
CASSLETGERTDTQYF,-,TRBV5-4
CASSWEGAEQFF,few,TRBV5-1
CASSLAPGQGFHEQYF,-,TRBV7-6
CASNRLGNEKLFF,few,TRBV6-4
CASSLAAGTYNEQFF,-,TRBV7-2
CASSGRRGATGELFF,-,TRBV7-3
CASSYSVQGNQPQHF,-,TRBV6-6
CSARKNPPEAFF,-,TRBV20-1
CASSVLSTDTQYF,few,TRBV9
CASSPSSGGSSYNEQFF,-,TRBV18
CASSLNGGWNTDTQYF,few,TRBV7-2
CASRDPNTGELFF,-,TRBV5-4
CASSVGASPRTDTQYF,few,TRBV9
CASSWTREQYF,few,TRBV6-6
CASSYSGEGTADTQYF,-,TRBV6-5
CASTTDYGYTF,-,TRBV6-6
CASSIGDRNTEAFF,-,TRBV19
CASSVGLAGTTGELFF,-,TRBV6-5